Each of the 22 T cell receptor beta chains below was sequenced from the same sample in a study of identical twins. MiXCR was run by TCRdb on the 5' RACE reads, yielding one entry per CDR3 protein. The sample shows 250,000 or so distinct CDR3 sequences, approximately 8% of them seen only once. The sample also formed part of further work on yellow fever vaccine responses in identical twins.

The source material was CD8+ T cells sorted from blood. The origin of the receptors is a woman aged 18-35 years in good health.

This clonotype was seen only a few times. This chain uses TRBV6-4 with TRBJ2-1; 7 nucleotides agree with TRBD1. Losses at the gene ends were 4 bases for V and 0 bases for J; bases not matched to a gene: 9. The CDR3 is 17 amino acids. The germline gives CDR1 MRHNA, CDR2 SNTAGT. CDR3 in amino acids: CASSAGTESLSYNEQFF. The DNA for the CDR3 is TGTGCCAGCAGTGCAGGGACAGAAAGTCTCTCCTACAATGAGCAGTTCTTC.

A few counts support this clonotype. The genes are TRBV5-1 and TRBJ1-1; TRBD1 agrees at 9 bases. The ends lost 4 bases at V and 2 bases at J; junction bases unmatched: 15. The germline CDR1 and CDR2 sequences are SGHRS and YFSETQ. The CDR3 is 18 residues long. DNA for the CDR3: TGCGCCAGCAGCCCCGTGCGACAGGGGGTTTATCGTAACACTGAAGCTTTCTTT. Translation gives CASSPVRQGVYRNTEAFF.

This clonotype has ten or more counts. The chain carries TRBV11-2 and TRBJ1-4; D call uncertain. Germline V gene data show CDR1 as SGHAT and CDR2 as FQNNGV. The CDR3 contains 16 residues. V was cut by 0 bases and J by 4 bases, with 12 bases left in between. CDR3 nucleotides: TGTGCCAGCAGCTTAGAAATGATAGGCGATAATGAAAAACTGTTTTTT. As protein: CASSLEMIGDNEKLFF.

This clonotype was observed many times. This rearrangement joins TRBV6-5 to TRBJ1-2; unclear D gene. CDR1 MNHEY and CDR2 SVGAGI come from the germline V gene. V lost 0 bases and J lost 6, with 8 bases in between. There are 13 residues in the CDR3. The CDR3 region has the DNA TGTGCCAGCAGTTACTCGGAAGGGAATGGCTACACCTTC. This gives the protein CASSYSEGNGYTF.

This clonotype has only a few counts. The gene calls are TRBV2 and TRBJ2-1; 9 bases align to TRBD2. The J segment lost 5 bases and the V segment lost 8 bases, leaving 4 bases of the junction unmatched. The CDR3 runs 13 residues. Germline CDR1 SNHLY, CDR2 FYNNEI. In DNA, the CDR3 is TGTGCCAGCTTTCTAGCGGGAAACAATGAGCAGTTCTTC. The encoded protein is CASFLAGNNEQFF.

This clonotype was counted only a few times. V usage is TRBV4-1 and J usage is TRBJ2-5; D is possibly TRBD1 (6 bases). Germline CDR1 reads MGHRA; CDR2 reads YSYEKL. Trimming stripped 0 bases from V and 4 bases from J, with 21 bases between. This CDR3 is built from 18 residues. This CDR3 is CASSQEDLVVQGGETQYF. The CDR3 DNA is TGCGCCAGCAGCCAAGAGGATTTGGTAGTACAGGGCGGAGAGACCCAGTACTTC.

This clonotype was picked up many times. CDR3 coding DNA: TGCAGCTCGACTAGCGAAAAGGGGGGCATTCAGTACTTC. Residues: CSSTSEKGGIQYF. The chain is built from TRBV29-1 and TRBJ2-4; 8 nucleotides line up with TRBD2. CDR3 length equals 13 residues. Trimming at V came to 8 bases and at J to 9 bases, leaving 12 bases not matched to a gene. The germline V gene has CDR1 SQVTM and CDR2 ANQGSEA.

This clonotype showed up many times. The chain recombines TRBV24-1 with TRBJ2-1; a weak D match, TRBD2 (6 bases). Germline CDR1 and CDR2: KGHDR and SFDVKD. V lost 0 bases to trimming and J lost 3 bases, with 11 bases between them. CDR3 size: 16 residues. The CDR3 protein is CATSDLGGDGYNEQFF. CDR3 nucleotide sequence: TGTGCCACCAGTGATTTGGGCGGGGATGGCTACAATGAGCAGTTCTTC.

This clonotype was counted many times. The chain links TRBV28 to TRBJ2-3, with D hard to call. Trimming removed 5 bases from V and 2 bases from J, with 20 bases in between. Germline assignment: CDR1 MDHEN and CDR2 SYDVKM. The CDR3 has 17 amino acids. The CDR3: CASSNLDLRDPTDTQYF. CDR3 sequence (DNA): TGTGCCAGCAGTAACCTAGATTTGAGAGACCCCACAGATACGCAGTATTTT.

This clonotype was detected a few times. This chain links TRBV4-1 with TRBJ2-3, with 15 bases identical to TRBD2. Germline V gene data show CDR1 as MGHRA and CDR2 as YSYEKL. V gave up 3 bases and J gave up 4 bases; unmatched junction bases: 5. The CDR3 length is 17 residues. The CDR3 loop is CASSHARTSGRADTQYF. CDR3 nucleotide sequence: TGCGCCAGCAGCCACGCCCGGACTAGCGGGAGGGCAGATACGCAGTATTTT.

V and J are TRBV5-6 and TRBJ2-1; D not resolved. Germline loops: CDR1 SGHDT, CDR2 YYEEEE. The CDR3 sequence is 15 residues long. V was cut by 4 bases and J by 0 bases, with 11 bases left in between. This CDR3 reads CASSLPVFSYNEQFF. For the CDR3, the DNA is TGTGCCAGCAGCCTCCCTGTTTTCTCCTACAATGAGCAGTTCTTC.

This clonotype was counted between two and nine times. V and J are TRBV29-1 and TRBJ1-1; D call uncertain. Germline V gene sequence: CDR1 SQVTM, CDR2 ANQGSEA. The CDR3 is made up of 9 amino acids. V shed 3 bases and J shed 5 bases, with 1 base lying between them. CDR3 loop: CSVDTEAFF. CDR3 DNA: TGCAGCGTTGATACTGAAGCTTTCTTT.

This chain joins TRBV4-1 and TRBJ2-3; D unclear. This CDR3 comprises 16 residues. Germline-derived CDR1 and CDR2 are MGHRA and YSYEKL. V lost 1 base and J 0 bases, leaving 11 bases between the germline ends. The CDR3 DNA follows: TGCGCCAGCAGCCAAGTAAGCTTCACAAGCACAGATACGCAGTATTTT. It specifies CASSQVSFTSTDTQYF.

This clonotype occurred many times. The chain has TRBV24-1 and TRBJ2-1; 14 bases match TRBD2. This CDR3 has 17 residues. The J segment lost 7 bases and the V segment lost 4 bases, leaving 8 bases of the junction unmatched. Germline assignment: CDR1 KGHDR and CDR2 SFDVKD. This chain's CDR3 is CATSEKTSGGAWNEQFF. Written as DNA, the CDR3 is TGTGCCACCAGTGAGAAGACTAGCGGGGGGGCGTGGAATGAGCAGTTCTTC.

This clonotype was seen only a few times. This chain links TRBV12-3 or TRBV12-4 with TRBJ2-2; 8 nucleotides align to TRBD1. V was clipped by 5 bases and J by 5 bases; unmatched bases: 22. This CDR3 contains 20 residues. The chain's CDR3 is CASSPLRVIYGTGSTGELFF. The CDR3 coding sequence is TGTGCCAGCAGTCCTCTTCGGGTAATTTACGGGACAGGAAGTACCGGGGAGCTGTTTTTT.

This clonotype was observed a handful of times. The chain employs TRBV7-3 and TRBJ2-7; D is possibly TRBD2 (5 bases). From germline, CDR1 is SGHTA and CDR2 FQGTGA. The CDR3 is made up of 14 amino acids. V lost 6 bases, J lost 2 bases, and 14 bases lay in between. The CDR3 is CASSPVGGTYEQYF. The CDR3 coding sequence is TGTGCCAGCAGTCCAGTCGGAGGTACCTACGAGCAGTACTTC.

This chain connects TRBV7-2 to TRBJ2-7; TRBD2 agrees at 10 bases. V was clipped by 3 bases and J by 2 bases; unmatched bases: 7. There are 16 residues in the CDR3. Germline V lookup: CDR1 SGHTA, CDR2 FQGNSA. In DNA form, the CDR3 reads TGTGCCAGCAGCTTGGATGGGACTAGCGACGCCTACGAGCAGTACTTC. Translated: CASSLDGTSDAYEQYF.

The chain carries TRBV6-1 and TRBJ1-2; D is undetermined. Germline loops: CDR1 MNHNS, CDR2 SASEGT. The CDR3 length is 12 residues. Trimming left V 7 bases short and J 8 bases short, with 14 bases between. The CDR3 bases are TGTGCCAGCAAGACAAGAGATGAAGGCTACACCTTC. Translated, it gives CASKTRDEGYTF.

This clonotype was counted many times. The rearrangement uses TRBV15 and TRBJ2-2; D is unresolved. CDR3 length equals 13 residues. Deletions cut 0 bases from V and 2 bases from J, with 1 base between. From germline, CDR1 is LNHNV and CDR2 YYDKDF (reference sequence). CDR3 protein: CATSRDNTGELFF. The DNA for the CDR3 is TGTGCCACCAGCAGAGATAACACCGGGGAGCTGTTTTTT. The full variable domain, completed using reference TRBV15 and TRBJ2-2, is DAMVIQNPRYQVTQFGKPVTLSCSQTLNHNVMYWYQQKSSQAPKLLFHYYDKDFNNEADTPDNFQSRRPNTSFCFLDIRSPGLGDTAMYLCATSRDNTGELFFGEGSRLTVL.

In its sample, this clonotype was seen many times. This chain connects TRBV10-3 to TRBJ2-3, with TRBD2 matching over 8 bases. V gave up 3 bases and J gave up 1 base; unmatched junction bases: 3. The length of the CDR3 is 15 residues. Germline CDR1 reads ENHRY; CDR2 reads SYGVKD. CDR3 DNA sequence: TGTGCCATCAGTGAAGCGACTAGCGGCACAGATACGCAGTATTTT. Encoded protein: CAISEATSGTDTQYF.

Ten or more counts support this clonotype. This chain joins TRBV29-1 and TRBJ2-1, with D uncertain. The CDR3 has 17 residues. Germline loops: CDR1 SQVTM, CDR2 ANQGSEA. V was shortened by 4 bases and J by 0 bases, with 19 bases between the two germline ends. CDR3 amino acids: CSVVSSAQRSSYNEQFF. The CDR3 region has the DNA TGCAGCGTTGTGTCGTCGGCTCAGCGCAGCTCCTACAATGAGCAGTTCTTC.

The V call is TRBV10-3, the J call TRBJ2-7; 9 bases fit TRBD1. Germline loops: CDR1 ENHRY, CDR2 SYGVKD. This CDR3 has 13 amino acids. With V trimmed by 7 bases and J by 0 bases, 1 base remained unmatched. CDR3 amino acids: CAITQGASYEQYV. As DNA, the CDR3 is TGTGCCATCACACAGGGGGCCTCCTACGAGCAGTACGTC.